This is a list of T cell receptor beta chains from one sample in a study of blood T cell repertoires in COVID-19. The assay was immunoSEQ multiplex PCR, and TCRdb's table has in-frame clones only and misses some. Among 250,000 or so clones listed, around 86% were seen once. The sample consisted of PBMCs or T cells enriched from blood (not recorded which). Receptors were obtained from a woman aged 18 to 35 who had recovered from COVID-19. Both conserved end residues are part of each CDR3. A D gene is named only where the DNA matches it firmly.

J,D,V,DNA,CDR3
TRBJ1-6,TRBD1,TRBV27,TGTGCCAGCGGGGACAGGGAGAATTCACCCCTCCACTTT,CASGDRENSPLHF
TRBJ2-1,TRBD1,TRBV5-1,TGCGCCAGCAGCTTGCCCAGGGGGTTAAGGTACAATGAGCAGTTCTTC,CASSLPRGLRYNEQFF
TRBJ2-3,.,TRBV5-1,TGCGCCAGCAGCCCCCCTTTGGCCGAAACAGATACGCAGTATTTT,CASSPPLAETDTQYF
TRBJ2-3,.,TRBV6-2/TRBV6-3,TGTGCCAGCAGTTACCCGCGGACGGACACCCTTGCAGATACGCAGTATTTT,CASSYPRTDTLADTQYF
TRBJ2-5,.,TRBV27,TGTGCCAGCGGCCCAAGCGGGCAAGAGACCCAGTACTTC,CASGPSGQETQYF
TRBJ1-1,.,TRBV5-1,TGCGCCAGCAGCTTGGATGAGGGGACGGGAGTCTACACTGAAGCTTTCTTT,CASSLDEGTGVYTEAFF
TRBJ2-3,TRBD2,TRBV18,TGTGCCAGCTCACCGTCGGGACTAGCGGGGGGCCCTACTAGCACAGATACGCAGTATTTT,CASSPSGLAGGPTSTDTQYF
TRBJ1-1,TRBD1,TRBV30,TGTGCCTGGGGCCAGGGGACAGGGGTCACTGAAGCTTTCTTT,CAWGQGTGVTEAFF
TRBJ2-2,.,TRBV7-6,TGTGCCAGCAGCTTAGCACAGGGTCGGAGGACCGGGGAGCTGTTTTTT,CASSLAQGRRTGELFF
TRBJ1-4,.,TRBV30,TGTGCCTGGAGCGAGTGGGGGCTGGGAGAAAAACTGTTTTTT,CAWSEWGLGEKLFF
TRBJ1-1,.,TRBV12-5,TGTGCTAGCCTGGGAGGGACCGAACGGAAGAACACTGAAGCTTTCTTT,CASLGGTERKNTEAFF
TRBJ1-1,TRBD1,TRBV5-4,TGTGCCAGCAGCTCCCGGGACAGACACACTGAAGCTTTCTTT,CASSSRDRHTEAFF
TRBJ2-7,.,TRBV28,TGTGCCAGCAGCGAGATAGAGGGAACGTACGAGCAGTACTTC,CASSEIEGTYEQYF